The 31 T cell receptor beta chains below all came from one sample that was sequenced in a study of cytomegalovirus exposure and HLA in healthy donors. PCR was performed using 60 Vbeta and 13 Jbeta primers. Profiled with immunoSEQ multiplex PCR; TCRdb holds only in-frame clones, not every one. The repertoire consists of 160,000 or so clones, with roughly 82% occurring once and the leading ten covering under 0.6%. Material for sequencing was PBMCs. Receptors originate from a woman aged 50 to 60 in good health and CMV-seronegative.

This chain uses TRBV28 with TRBJ1-5, with TRBD1 identical over 9 bases. CDR1 MDHEN and CDR2 SYDVKM come from the germline V gene. V dropped 8 bases and J dropped 6; count of bases not matched to a gene: 8. The CDR3 is made up of 14 amino acids. CDR3: CASGTGFDGQPQHF. Here the CDR3 DNA reads TGTGCCAGCGGGACAGGGTTTGACGGTCAGCCCCAGCATTTT.

The chain employs TRBV10-3 and TRBJ2-1; 11 bases are a match to TRBD1. V shed 4 bases and J 10 bases; nucleotides not matched to a gene: 12. Germline V CDR1 and CDR2: ENHRY, SYGVKD. The CDR3 length is 16 residues. The CDR3 DNA is TGTGCCATCAGTGCCCCCTCAGGACAGGGGGCGGGAGAGCAGTTCTTC. Translation: CAISAPSGQGAGEQFF.

The V gene is TRBV5-4, the J gene TRBJ2-7; D gene ambiguous. CDR3 size: 14 residues. CDR1 and CDR2 (germline): SGHNT, YYREEE (reference sequence). The germline V and J ends were trimmed by 2 bases and 5 bases, with 14 bases remaining between them. CDR3 sequence reads: CASSFYHLQDEQYF. DNA of the CDR3: TGTGCCAGCAGCTTCTACCATCTCCAGGACGAGCAGTACTTC.

The chain carries TRBV11-3 and TRBJ2-1, with 10 nucleotides matching TRBD1. Germline V lookup: CDR1 SGHNT, CDR2 YENEEA. This CDR3 comprises 16 residues. Trimming removed 2 bases from V and 4 bases from J; junction bases left unmatched: 5. CDR3 in DNA: TGTGCCAGCAGCTTATCCGGGACAGGGGCGTACAATGAGCAGTTCTTC. It codes for CASSLSGTGAYNEQFF.

This sequence joins TRBV6-1 and TRBJ2-7; 11 bases line up with TRBD2. The CDR3 covers 15 residues. The germline V gene encodes CDR1 MNHNS and CDR2 SASEGT. The J segment lost 2 bases and the V segment lost 6 bases, leaving 6 bases of the junction unmatched. CDR3 in amino acids: CASRAGLAVTYEQYF. The CDR3 DNA reads as TGTGCCAGCAGGGCGGGACTAGCGGTGACCTACGAGCAGTACTTC.

The chain combines TRBV5-5 with TRBJ2-1, with 16 bases that match TRBD2. Germline V CDR1 and CDR2: SGHKS, YYEKEE (reference sequence). The CDR3 totals 15 residues. Trimming removed 5 bases from V and 9 bases from J; junction bases left unmatched: 5. The CDR3, as DNA: TGTGCCAGCAGACCGGGACTAGCGGGAGGGGGTGAGCAGTTCTTC. Translated, it gives CASRPGLAGGGEQFF.

This chain joins TRBV9 and TRBJ2-2, with 8 bases identical to TRBD2. The V gene's germline CDR1 is SGDLS and CDR2 YYNGEE. CDR3 size: 17 residues. The V gene end was trimmed by 0 bases and the J gene end by 1 base; junction bases not matched to a gene: 5. DNA for the CDR3: TGTGCCAGCAGCGTAGGGCAGCGGGAGCGGAACACCGGGGAGCTGTTTTTT. This codes for CASSVGQRERNTGELFF.

The rearrangement uses TRBV27 and TRBJ2-1; the D is unclear. The CDR3 contains 14 residues. V shed 5 bases and J shed 6 bases, with 14 bases lying between them. The germline gives CDR1 MNHEY, CDR2 SMNVEV (reference sequence). CDR3 DNA sequence: TGTGCCAGCAGTCCGAACCCCCGGTTCAATGAGCAGTTCTTC. Translating gives CASSPNPRFNEQFF.

This chain links TRBV7-8 with TRBJ2-5; 11 bases line up with TRBD2. Germline values: CDR1 SGHVS, CDR2 FQNEAQ. J lost 5 bases, V lost 4 bases, and 15 bases had no gene match. CDR3 length: 18 amino acids. For the CDR3, the DNA is TGTGCCAGCAGCTCCCGGTCCCTAGCGGGAGGTTTCTCGGAGACCCAGTACTTC. As protein: CASSSRSLAGGFSETQYF. The complete variable domain, with remaining parts taken from reference TRBV7-8 and TRBJ2-5, reads GAGVSQSPRYKVAKRGQDVALRCDPISGHVSLFWYQQALGQGPEFLTYFQNEAQLDKSGLPSDRFFAERPEGSVSTLKIQRTQQEDSAVYLCASSSRSLAGGFSETQYFGPGTRLLVL.

The chain links TRBV21-1 to TRBJ2-1; the D call of TRBD2 is as the table states it, not checked on the DNA. TRBV21-1 is a pseudogene segment. The CDR3 runs to 17 residues. CDR3 in DNA: TGTGCCAGCCAGGAGGGGCGCTTGGGCCGCTCCTACAATGAGCAGTTCTTC. This sequence encodes CASQEGRLGRSYNEQFF.

V is TRBV28 and J is TRBJ1-5; possibly TRBD1 for D (5 bases). Deletions cut 5 bases from V and 0 bases from J, with 17 bases between. The CDR3 runs to 17 residues. Looked up from germline, CDR1 is MDHEN and CDR2 is SYDVKM. CDR3 loop: CASSTIRQTSSNQPQHF. The CDR3 DNA reads as TGTGCCAGCAGTACCATTCGACAGACATCTAGCAATCAGCCCCAGCATTTT.

The V and J genes are TRBV28 and TRBJ1-2, with 7 positions matching TRBD1. V lost 5 bases to trimming and J lost 4 bases; unmatched junction nucleotides: 10. The CDR3 covers 15 residues. Germline V gene sequence: CDR1 MDHEN, CDR2 SYDVKM. In DNA form, the CDR3 reads TGTGCCAGCAGTCATGGGACAGAAGCCACCTATGGCTACACCTTC. Amino acids: CASSHGTEATYGYTF.

The J gene is TRBJ2-7, the V gene TRBV2; 12 positions match TRBD1. The CDR3 is made up of 15 amino acids. Trimming at V came to 8 bases and at J to 2 bases, leaving 7 bases not matched to a gene. Germline CDR1 SNHLY, CDR2 FYNNEI. The CDR3 sequence is CASFFGTGGPYEQYF. The DNA for the CDR3 is TGTGCCAGCTTTTTTGGGACAGGGGGCCCCTACGAGCAGTACTTC.

V is TRBV27 and J is TRBJ2-3; D is possibly TRBD2 (5 bases). The CDR3 sequence is 13 residues long. Between the trimmed V and J ends, which lost 6 bases and 2 bases, there was a span of 9 bases. The V gene's germline CDR1 is MNHEY and CDR2 SMNVEV (reference sequence). For the CDR3, the DNA is TGTGCCAGCAGCGTTAGCGTCACAGATACGCAGTATTTT. Protein sequence: CASSVSVTDTQYF.

The chain carries TRBV28 and TRBJ2-7, with 10 bases fitting TRBD1. The ends lost 6 bases at V and 6 bases at J; junction bases unmatched: 11. Looked up from germline, CDR1 is MDHEN and CDR2 is SYDVKM. This CDR3 is built from 15 residues. The CDR3: CASRESGTGVREQYF. The CDR3 nucleotides are TGTGCCAGCAGGGAGTCCGGGACAGGGGTCCGCGAGCAGTACTTC.

This clone was recorded only once. The chain joins TRBV7-3 to TRBJ2-7, with TRBD1 matching 8 bases. With 1 base clipped from V and 2 bases from J, the junction kept 4 bases outside the gene matches. Germline V gives CDR1 SGHTA, CDR2 FQGTGA. CDR3 length equals 15 residues. CDR3 sequence reads: CASSLRQGPTYEQYF. In nucleotides, the CDR3 is TGTGCCAGCAGCTTAAGACAGGGGCCAACCTACGAGCAGTACTTC.

This chain connects TRBV7-9 to TRBJ1-3, with TRBD1 identical over 9 bases. After removal of 3 bases from V and 2 bases from J, the junction contained 8 bases not matched to a gene. Germline CDR1 reads SEHNR; CDR2 reads FQNEAQ (reference sequence). The length of the CDR3 is 17 residues. The CDR3 region is CASSFGQGTGPGNTIYF. The DNA of the CDR3 is TGTGCCAGCAGCTTTGGCCAGGGGACAGGGCCTGGAAACACCATATATTTT.

The rearrangement joins TRBV2 to TRBJ2-5; 9 bases are shared with TRBD2. The CDR3 runs to 14 residues. Per germline, CDR1 SNHLY and CDR2 FYNNEI. V was pared by 7 bases and J by 2 bases, with 5 bases of the junction left unmatched. The CDR3 loop is CASNIAGGQETQYF. The DNA for the CDR3 is TGTGCCAGCAATATCGCGGGGGGGCAAGAGACCCAGTACTTC.

The chain uses TRBV7-6 and TRBJ1-5; D unclear. The ends were cut back, 1 base at V and 6 bases at J, with 7 bases in the middle. This CDR3 region has 13 residues. The germline CDR1 and CDR2 sequences are SGHVS and FNYEAQ. The CDR3 DNA sequence: TGTGCCAGCAGCTTAGGGCGGGGTCAGCCCCAGCATTTT. This gives the protein CASSLGRGQPQHF. The full variable domain, rest sourced from reference TRBV7-6 and TRBJ1-5, is GAGVSQSPRYKVTKRGQDVALRCDPISGHVSLYWYRQALGQGPEFLTYFNYEAQQDKSGLPNDRFSAERPEGSISTLTIQRTEQRDSAMYRCASSLGRGQPQHFGDGTRLSIL.

This rearrangement joins TRBV30 to TRBJ1-1, with 8 bases fitting TRBD1. V gave up 5 bases and J gave up 4 bases; unmatched junction bases: 24. The V gene's germline CDR1 is GTSNPN and CDR2 SVGIG (reference sequence). The CDR3 covers 19 residues. In DNA, the CDR3 is TGTGCCTGGCAGTTGGGCCGTGAACCCAGGACAGGGTCCCTCACTGAAGCTTTCTTT. Its protein is CAWQLGREPRTGSLTEAFF. The entire variable domain, with the rest obtained from reference TRBV30 and TRBJ1-1, is as follows: SQTIHQWPATLVQPVGSPLSLECTVEGTSNPNLYWYRQAAGRGLQLLFYSVGIGQISSEVPQNLSASRPQDRQFILSSKKLLLSDSGFYLCAWQLGREPRTGSLTEAFFGQGTRLTVV.

The chain has TRBV10-1 and TRBJ2-2, with 8 bases matching TRBD2. The CDR3 length is 15 residues. Germline lookup yields CDR1 WNHNN and CDR2 SYGVQD (reference sequence). V gave up 3 bases and J gave up 4 bases; unmatched junction bases: 4. The CDR3 coding sequence is TGCGCCAGCAGTGACCCGGGACTAGGCACCGGGGAGCTGTTTTTT. Its protein product is CASSDPGLGTGELFF.

The rearrangement uses TRBV10-3 and TRBJ1-1; D is possibly TRBD1 (6 bases). V lost 6 bases and J lost 1, with 18 bases in between. Germline V gives CDR1 ENHRY, CDR2 SYGVKD. The CDR3 is 16 residues long. The CDR3 region is CAIRKSPGQENTEAFF. The CDR3 DNA reads as TGTGCCATCAGAAAAAGCCCGGGACAAGAGAACACTGAAGCTTTCTTT.

V gene TRBV10-3 combines with J gene TRBJ1-2; possibly TRBD1 for D (5 bases). The length of the CDR3 is 15 residues. V lost 4 bases, J lost 0 bases, and 12 bases lay in between. Germline CDR1 is ENHRY and CDR2 is SYGVKD. The CDR3 loop reads CAISGGRGANYGYTF. CDR3 coding DNA: TGTGCCATCAGTGGGGGTAGGGGCGCTAACTATGGCTACACCTTC.

This sequence joins TRBV2 and TRBJ2-3; 8 nucleotides match TRBD1. CDR1 and CDR2 (germline): SNHLY, FYNNEI. V lost 6 bases and J lost 4; bases outside the gene matches: 6. This CDR3 region has 14 residues. The CDR3: CASSLAGGSDTQYF. The DNA for the CDR3 is TGTGCCAGCAGCCTTGCAGGGGGCTCAGATACGCAGTATTTT.

The J gene is TRBJ2-7, the V gene TRBV5-8; 7 bases are a match to TRBD1. Germline assignment: CDR1 SGHTS and CDR2 YDEGEE. CDR3 length: 16 residues. With V trimmed by 0 bases and J by 3 bases, 9 bases remained unmatched. The CDR3 here is CASSLVSGGAYYEQYF. CDR3 DNA: TGTGCCAGCAGCTTGGTTTCAGGGGGAGCCTACTACGAGCAGTACTTC.

This clone occurred a few times. The chain has TRBV7-9 and TRBJ1-3; 7 bases are a match to TRBD1. Germline V gene data show CDR1 as SEHNR and CDR2 as FQNEAQ (reference sequence). J lost 5 bases, V lost 3 bases, and 4 bases had no gene match. This CDR3 comprises 14 residues. In DNA form, the CDR3 reads TGTGCCAGCAGCTTCACAGGGGTCAGAAACACCATATATTTT. This sequence encodes CASSFTGVRNTIYF.

The rearrangement joins TRBV28 to TRBJ2-7; D might be TRBD2 (6 bases). Trimming stripped 4 bases from V and 0 bases from J, with 16 bases between. Per germline, CDR1 MDHEN and CDR2 SYDVKM. The CDR3 runs to 16 residues. CDR3 sequence reads: CASSSPGLTSSYEQYF. The DNA for the CDR3 is TGTGCCAGCAGTTCACCGGGACTCACGAGCTCCTACGAGCAGTACTTC.

The rearrangement joins TRBV28 to TRBJ1-2; a weak D match, TRBD1 (5 bases). This CDR3 contains 14 residues. Germline V gene sequence: CDR1 MDHEN, CDR2 SYDVKM. V lost 7 bases to trimming and J lost 4 bases, with 16 bases between them. The CDR3 DNA is TGTGCCAGCAACGAGGACGGGACTGGCTATGGCTACACCTTC. It yields the protein CASNEDGTGYGYTF.

The rearrangement uses TRBV6-4 and TRBJ2-5; 8 bases fit TRBD2. CDR3 length: 13 amino acids. The V segment lost 4 bases and the J segment 4 bases; nucleotides outside the gene matches: 2. Germline loops: CDR1 MRHNA, CDR2 SNTAGT. The CDR3 DNA reads as TGTGCCAGCAGTGTTGCGGGGGGAGAGACCCAGTACTTC. The encoded protein is CASSVAGGETQYF.

The CDR3 DNA reads TGCGCCAGCAGCCAAGAAGGTGGTCTAGCTGATGAGCAGTTCTTC. This codes for CASSQEGGLADEQFF. The chain joins TRBV4-3 to TRBJ2-1, with D possibly matching TRBD2 (5 bases). The CDR3 has 15 residues. Germline values: CDR1 LGHNA, CDR2 YSLEER. V was pared by 0 bases and J by 8 bases, with 14 bases between.

The genes are TRBV19 and TRBJ1-4, with 10 bases lining up with TRBD1. V gave up 4 bases and J gave up 5 bases; unmatched junction bases: 7. Per germline, CDR1 LNHDA and CDR2 SQIVND (reference sequence). This CDR3 has 16 residues. The DNA of the CDR3 is TGTGCCAGTAGTACCCTCCGACAGGGGGCAAATGAAAAACTGTTTTTT. Protein product: CASSTLRQGANEKLFF.